This T cell receptor (beta chain) was obtained from a study of CD8+ T cells in alopecia areata. V gave up 3 bases and J gave up 3 bases, with 14 bases separating them. This CDR3 contains 15 residues. Germline loops: CDR1 SGHRS, CDR2 YFSETQ. Sequencing templates came from extracted RNA that was reverse transcribed into cDNA. The repertoire was sequenced with immunoSEQ multiplex PCR; TCRdb's copy has only in-frame clones and lacks some. The table lists approximately 280,000 clones, roughly 64% of them singletons. The sample's treatment: oral pan-JAK inhibitor, 5-10 mg twice daily. Samples from alopecia areata patients were lesional scalp punch biopsies and peripheral blood.

The chain employs TRBV5-1 and TRBJ2-3; D is unclear. Sequences were derived from CD4+ T cells sorted from blood, sampled at week 24, from a patient treated with tofacitinib. This sequence was found in a human donor with alopecia areata. The CDR3 loop reads CASSWMPRKTDTQYF. In DNA, the CDR3 is TGCGCCAGCAGCTGGATGCCCAGGAAGACAGATACGCAGTATTTT.